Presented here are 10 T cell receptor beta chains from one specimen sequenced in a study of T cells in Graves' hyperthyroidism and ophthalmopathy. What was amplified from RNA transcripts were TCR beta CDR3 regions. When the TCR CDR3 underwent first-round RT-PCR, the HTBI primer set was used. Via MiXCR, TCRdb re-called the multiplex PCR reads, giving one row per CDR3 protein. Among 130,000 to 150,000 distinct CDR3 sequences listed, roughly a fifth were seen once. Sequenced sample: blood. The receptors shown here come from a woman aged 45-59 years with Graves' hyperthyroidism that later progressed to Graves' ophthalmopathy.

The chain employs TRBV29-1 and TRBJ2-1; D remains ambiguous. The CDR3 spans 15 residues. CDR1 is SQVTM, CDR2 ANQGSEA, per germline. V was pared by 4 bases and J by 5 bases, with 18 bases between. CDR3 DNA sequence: TGCAGCGTTGCGGCCAGCCTCCTTTATCACAATGAGCAGTTCTTC. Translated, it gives CSVAASLLYHNEQFF.

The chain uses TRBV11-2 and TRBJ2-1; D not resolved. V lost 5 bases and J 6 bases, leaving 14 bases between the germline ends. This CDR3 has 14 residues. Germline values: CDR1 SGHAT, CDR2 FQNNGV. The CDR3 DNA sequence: TGTGCCAGCAGCCCCGCGAGCCCCTCCAATGAGCAGTTCTTC. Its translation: CASSPASPSNEQFF.

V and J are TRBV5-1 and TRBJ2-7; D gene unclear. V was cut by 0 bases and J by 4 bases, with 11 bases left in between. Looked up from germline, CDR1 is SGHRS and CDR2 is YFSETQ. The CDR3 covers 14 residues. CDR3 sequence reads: CASSLGLELYEQYF. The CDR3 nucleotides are TGCGCCAGCAGCTTGGGACTGGAACTTTACGAGCAGTACTTC. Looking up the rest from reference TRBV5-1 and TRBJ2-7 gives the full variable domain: KAGVTQTPRYLIKTRGQQVTLSCSPISGHRSVSWYQQTPGQGLQFLFEYFSETQRNKGNFPGRFSGRQFSNSRSEMNVSTLELGDSALYLCASSLGLELYEQYFGPGTRLTVT.

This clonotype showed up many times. The CDR3 DNA follows: TGTGCCAGCAGCTTAGATTCAGATACGCAGTATTTT. Protein product: CASSLDSDTQYF. The chain uses TRBV11-2 and TRBJ2-3; D remains ambiguous. Germline-derived CDR1 and CDR2 are SGHAT and FQNNGV. V lost 0 bases and J 4 bases, leaving 2 bases between the germline ends. There are 12 residues in the CDR3. The whole variable domain, remainder taken from reference TRBV11-2 and TRBJ2-3, is EAGVAQSPRYKIIEKRQSVAFWCNPISGHATLYWYQQILGQGPKLLIQFQNNGVVDDSQLPKDRFSAERLKGVDSTLKIQPAKLEDSAVYLCASSLDSDTQYFGPGTRLTVL.

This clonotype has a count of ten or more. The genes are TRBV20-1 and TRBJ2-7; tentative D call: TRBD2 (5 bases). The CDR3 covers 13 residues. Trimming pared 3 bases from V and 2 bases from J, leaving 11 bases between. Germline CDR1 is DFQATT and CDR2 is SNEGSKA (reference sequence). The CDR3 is CSARGERTYEQYF. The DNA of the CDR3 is TGCAGTGCTAGGGGAGAACGGACCTACGAGCAGTACTTC.

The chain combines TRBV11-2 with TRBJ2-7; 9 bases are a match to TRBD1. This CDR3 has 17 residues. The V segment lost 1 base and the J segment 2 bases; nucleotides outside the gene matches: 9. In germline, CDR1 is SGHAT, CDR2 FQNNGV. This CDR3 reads CASSLGGAQGAAYEQYF. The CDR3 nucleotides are TGTGCCAGCAGCTTAGGGGGGGCACAGGGGGCGGCCTACGAGCAGTACTTC.

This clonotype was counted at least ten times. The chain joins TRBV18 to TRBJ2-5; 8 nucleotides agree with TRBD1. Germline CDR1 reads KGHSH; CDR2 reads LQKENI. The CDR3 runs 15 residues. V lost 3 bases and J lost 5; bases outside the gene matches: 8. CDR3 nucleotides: TGTGCCAGCTCACCGGGACAGGTCTTGCGGGAGACCCAGTACTTC. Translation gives CASSPGQVLRETQYF. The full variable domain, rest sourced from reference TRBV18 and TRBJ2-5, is NAGVMQNPRHLVRRRGQEARLRCSPMKGHSHVYWYRQLPEEGLKFMVYLQKENIIDESGMPKERFSAEFPKEGPSILRIQQVVRGDSAAYFCASSPGQVLRETQYFGPGTRLLVL.

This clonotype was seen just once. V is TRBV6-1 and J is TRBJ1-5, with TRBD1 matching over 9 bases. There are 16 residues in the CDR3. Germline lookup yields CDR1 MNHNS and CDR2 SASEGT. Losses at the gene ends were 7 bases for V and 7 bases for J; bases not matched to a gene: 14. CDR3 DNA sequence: TGTGCCAGCAAGGTCCTGGGGACAGGGCGTGACCAGCCCCAGCATTTT. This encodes CASKVLGTGRDQPQHF.

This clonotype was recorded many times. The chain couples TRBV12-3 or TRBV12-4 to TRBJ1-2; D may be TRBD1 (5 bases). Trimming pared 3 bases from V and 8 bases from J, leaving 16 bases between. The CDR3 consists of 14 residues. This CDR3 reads CASSFRAGREGYTF. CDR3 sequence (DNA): TGTGCCAGCAGTTTTAGGGCAGGGCGTGAGGGCTACACCTTC.

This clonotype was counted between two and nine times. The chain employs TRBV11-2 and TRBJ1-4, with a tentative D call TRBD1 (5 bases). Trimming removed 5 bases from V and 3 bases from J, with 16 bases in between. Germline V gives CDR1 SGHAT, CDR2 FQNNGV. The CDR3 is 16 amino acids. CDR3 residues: CASSPIRGRANEKLFF. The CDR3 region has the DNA TGTGCCAGCAGCCCAATTAGGGGCAGGGCTAATGAAAAACTGTTTTTT.